Each of the 4 T cell receptor beta chains below was sequenced from the same sample in a study of shared clonotypes between healthy human individuals. Assay: immunoSEQ multiplex PCR; the TCRdb copy retains only in-frame clones and omits some. Among nearly 1 million clones listed, over 60% were seen once. The material sequenced was memory CD4+ T cells sorted from blood. The subset denotes: CD45RA-negative fraction. These TCRs come from a young man in good health.

The chain employs TRBV11-3 and TRBJ2-2; D gene ambiguous. The CDR3 has 14 amino acids. Germline V gene sequence: CDR1 SGHNT, CDR2 YENEEA. Trimming removed 1 base from V and 5 bases from J, with 8 bases in between. The CDR3 reads CASSLGPTTGELFF. The CDR3 nucleotides are TGTGCCAGCAGCTTAGGCCCGACTACCGGGGAGCTGTTTTTT.

V gene TRBV6-1 combines with J gene TRBJ2-5; 7 bases are shared with TRBD2. The CDR3 length is 13 residues. The trim removed 7 bases at V and 3 bases at J, leaving 5 bases unmatched. CDR1 and CDR2 from the germline V gene are MNHNS and SASEGT. CDR3 sequence reads: CASTLAVKETQYF. The CDR3 coding sequence is TGTGCCAGCACGCTAGCGGTGAAAGAGACCCAGTACTTC.

The V call is TRBV7-2, the J call TRBJ1-3; no clear D. This CDR3 region has 12 residues. Looked up from germline, CDR1 is SGHTA and CDR2 is FQGNSA. V was shortened by 6 bases and J by 4 bases, with 7 bases between the two germline ends. The CDR3 region is CASSSGGNTIYF. The DNA for the CDR3 is TGTGCCAGCAGTTCAGGCGGAAACACCATATATTTT.

The J gene is TRBJ2-3, the V gene TRBV11-1; 9 positions agree with TRBD1. Per germline, CDR1 SGHAT and CDR2 FQDESV (reference sequence). The J segment lost 2 bases and the V segment lost 1 base, leaving 4 bases of the junction unmatched. The length of the CDR3 is 16 residues. The CDR3 here is CASSLDGTGITDTQYF. CDR3 in DNA: TGTGCCAGCAGCTTAGATGGGACAGGGATCACAGATACGCAGTATTTT.